This T cell receptor (beta chain) was retrieved from a study of blood T cell repertoires in COVID-19. In the source study's methods: From reference gene primer amplification, estimates of nucleated cell counts were derived. Clones were sequenced by immunoSEQ multiplex PCR, and TCRdb holds only the in-frame ones, with some missing. That table furnishes V, J and clone size, whereas the DNA furnished D and trimming. Of tens of thousands of clones listed, about four fifths are singletons. The sequencing input was peripheral blood. This TCR was recovered from a woman aged 60 to 75 with acute or convalescent COVID-19.

The CDR3 region is CASSLGGRGNTIYF. For the CDR3, the DNA is TGTGCCAGCAGCTTGGGGGGCAGAGGAAACACCATATATTTT. The V and J genes are TRBV5-5 and TRBJ1-3; tentatively, D is TRBD1 (5 bases). The CDR3 covers 14 residues. Looked up from germline, CDR1 is SGHKS and CDR2 is YYEKEE (reference sequence). Trimming took off 0 bases at V and 4 bases at J, with 8 bases between the two ends.